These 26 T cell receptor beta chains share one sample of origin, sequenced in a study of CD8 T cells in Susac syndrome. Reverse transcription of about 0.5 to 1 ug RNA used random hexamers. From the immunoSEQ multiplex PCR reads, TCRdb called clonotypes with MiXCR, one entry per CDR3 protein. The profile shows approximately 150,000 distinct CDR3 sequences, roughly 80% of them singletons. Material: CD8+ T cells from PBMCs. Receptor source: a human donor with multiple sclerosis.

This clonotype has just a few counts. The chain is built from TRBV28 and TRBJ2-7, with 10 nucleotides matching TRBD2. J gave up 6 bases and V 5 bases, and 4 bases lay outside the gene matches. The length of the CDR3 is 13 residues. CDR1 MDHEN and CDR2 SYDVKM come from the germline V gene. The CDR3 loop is CASSGRTSGEQYF. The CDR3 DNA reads TGTGCCAGCAGTGGCAGGACTAGCGGCGAGCAGTACTTC.

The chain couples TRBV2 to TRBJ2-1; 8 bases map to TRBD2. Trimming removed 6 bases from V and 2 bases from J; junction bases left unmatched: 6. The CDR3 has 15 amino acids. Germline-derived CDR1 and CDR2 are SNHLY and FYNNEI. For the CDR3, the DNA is TGTGCCAGCAGCGCCACTAGCGGCCCCTACAATGAGCAGTTCTTC. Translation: CASSATSGPYNEQFF.

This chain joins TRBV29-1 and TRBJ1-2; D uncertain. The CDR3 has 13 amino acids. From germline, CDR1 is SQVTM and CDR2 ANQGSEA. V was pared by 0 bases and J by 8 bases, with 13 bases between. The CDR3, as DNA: TGCAGCGTTGAAGATCGTCAAGGGAAAGGCTACACCTTC. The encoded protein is CSVEDRQGKGYTF.

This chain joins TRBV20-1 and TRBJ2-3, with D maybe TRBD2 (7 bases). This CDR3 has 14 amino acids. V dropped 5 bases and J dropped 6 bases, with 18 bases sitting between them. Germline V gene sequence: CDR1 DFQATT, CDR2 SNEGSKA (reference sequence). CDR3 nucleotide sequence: TGCAGTGCTCCCTTTGATGGGAGGGGGGATACGCAGTATTTT. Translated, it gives CSAPFDGRGDTQYF.

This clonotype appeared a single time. CDR3 DNA sequence: TGTGCCAGTAGCCCGCCGGGACAGGGACTTTCTGAAGCTTTCTTT. This gives the protein CASSPPGQGLSEAFF. The chain is built from TRBV19 and TRBJ1-1, with TRBD1 matching 9 bases. The germline V gene encodes CDR1 LNHDA and CDR2 SQIVND (reference sequence). The CDR3 contains 15 residues. V was clipped by 6 bases and J by 6 bases; unmatched bases: 11. Looking up the rest from reference TRBV19 and TRBJ1-1 gives the full variable domain: DGGITQSPKYLFRKEGQNVTLSCEQNLNHDAMYWYRQDPGQGLRLIYYSQIVNDFQKGDIAEGYSVSREKKESFPLTVTSAQKNPTAFYLCASSPPGQGLSEAFFGQGTRLTVV.

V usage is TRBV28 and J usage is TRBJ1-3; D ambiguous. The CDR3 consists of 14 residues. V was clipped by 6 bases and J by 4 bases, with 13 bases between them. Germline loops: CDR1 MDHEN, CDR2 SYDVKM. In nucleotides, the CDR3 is TGTGCCAGCAGCGTAGGAAGGCGGGGAAACACCATATATTTT. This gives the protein CASSVGRRGNTIYF. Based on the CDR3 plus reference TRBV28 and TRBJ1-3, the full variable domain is DVKVTQSSRYLVKRTGEKVFLECVQDMDHENMFWYRQDPGLGLRLIYFSYDVKMKEKGDIPEGYSVSREKKERFSLILESASTNQTSMYLCASSVGRRGNTIYFGEGSWLTVV.

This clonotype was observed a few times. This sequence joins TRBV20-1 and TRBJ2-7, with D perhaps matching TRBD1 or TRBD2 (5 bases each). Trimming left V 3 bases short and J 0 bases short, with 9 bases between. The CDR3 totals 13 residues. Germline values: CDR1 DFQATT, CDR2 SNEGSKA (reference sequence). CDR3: CSARPGSSYEQYF. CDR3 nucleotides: TGCAGTGCTAGGCCAGGGAGCTCCTACGAGCAGTACTTC.

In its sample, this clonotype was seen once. CDR3 nucleotides: TGTGCCATCAGTCCCCCCCGGGACAGGGGACAGCGGCAGTACTTC. Protein sequence: CAISPPRDRGQRQYF. V and J are TRBV10-3 and TRBJ2-7; 10 bases match TRBD1. V dropped 5 bases and J dropped 9; count of bases not matched to a gene: 13. The CDR3 length is 15 residues. Germline V gene lookup returns CDR1 ENHRY and CDR2 SYGVKD.

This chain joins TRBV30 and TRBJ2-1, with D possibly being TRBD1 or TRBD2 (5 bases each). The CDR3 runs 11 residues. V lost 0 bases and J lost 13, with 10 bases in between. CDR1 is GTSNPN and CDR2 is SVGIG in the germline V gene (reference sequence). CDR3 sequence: CAWSVGTVQFF. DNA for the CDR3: TGTGCCTGGAGTGTGGGGACCGTTCAGTTCTTC.

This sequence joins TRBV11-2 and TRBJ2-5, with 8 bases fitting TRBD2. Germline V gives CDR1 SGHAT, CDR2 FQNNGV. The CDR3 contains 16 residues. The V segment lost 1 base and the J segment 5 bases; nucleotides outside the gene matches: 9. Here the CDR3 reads CASSLVVYGGRETQYF. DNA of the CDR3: TGTGCCAGCAGCTTAGTGGTCTATGGCGGGAGGGAGACCCAGTACTTC.

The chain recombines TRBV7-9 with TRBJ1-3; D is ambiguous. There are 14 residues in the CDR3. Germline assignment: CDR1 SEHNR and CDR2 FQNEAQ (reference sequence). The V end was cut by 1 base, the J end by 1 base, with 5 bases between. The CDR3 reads CASSLGVSGNTIYF. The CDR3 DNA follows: TGTGCCAGCAGCTTAGGGGTGTCTGGAAACACCATATATTTT.

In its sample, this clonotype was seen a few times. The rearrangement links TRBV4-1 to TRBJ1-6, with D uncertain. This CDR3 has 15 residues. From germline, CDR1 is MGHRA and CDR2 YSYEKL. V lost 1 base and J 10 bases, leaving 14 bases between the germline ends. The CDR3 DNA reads TGCGCCAGCAGCCAAGTTGGCCTCGGGGAATCACCCCTCCACTTT. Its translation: CASSQVGLGESPLHF.

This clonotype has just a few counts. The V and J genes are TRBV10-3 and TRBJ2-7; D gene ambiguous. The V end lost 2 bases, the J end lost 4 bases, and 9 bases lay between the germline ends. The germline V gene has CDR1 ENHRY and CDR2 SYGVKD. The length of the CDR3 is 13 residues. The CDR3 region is CAISEGLDYEQYF. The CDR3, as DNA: TGTGCCATCAGTGAGGGGTTGGATTACGAGCAGTACTTC.

The CDR3 nucleotides read TGTGCCAGCACCCCGCCCCCCGACGGCCAGAACACTGAAGCTTTCTTT. As protein: CASTPPPDGQNTEAFF. V is TRBV28 and J is TRBJ1-1, with D unresolved. Per germline, CDR1 MDHEN and CDR2 SYDVKM. With 7 bases removed from V and 1 base from J, the gap between germline ends came to 19 bases. The CDR3 is 16 amino acids.

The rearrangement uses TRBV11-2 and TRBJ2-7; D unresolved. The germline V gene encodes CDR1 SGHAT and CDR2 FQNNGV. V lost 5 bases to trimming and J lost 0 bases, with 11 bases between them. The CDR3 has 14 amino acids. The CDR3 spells CASSDGVFSYEQYF. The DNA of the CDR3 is TGTGCCAGCAGCGATGGGGTATTCTCCTACGAGCAGTACTTC.

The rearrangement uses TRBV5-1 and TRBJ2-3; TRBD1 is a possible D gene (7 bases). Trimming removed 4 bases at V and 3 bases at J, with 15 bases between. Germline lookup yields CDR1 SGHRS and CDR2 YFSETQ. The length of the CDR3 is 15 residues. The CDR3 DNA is TGCGCCAGCAGCCCCGAACAGGGGAGGACAGATACGCAGTATTTT. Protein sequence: CASSPEQGRTDTQYF.

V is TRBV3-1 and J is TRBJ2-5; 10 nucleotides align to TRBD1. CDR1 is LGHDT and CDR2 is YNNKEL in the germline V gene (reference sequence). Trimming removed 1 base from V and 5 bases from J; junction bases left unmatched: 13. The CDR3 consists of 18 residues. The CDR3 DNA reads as TGTGCCAGCAGCCAAGTCGATGAACGGGACAGGGGCGCGGAGACCCAGTACTTC. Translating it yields CASSQVDERDRGAETQYF.

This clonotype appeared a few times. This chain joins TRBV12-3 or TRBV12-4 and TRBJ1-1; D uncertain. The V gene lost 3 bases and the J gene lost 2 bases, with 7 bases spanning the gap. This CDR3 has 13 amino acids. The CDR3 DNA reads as TGTGCCAGCAGTTTCACGGATAACACTGAAGCTTTCTTT. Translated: CASSFTDNTEAFF.

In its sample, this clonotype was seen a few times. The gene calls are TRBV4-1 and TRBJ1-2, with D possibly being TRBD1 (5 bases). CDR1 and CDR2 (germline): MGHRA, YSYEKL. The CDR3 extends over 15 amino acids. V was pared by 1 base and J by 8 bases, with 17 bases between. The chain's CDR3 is CASSQGIYRDAGYTF. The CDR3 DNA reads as TGCGCCAGCAGCCAAGGGATCTACCGGGACGCCGGCTACACCTTC.

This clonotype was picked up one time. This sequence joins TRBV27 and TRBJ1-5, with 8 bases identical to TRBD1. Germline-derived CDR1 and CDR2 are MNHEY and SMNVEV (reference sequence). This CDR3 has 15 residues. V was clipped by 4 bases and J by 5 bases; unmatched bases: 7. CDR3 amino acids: CASSSKDRVDQPQHF. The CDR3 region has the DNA TGTGCCAGCAGTTCAAAGGACAGGGTAGATCAGCCCCAGCATTTT.

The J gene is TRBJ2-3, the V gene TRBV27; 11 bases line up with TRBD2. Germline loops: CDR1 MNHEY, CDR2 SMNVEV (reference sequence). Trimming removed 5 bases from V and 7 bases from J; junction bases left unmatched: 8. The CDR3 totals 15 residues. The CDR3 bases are TGTGCCAGCAGTGAAACAGGGACTAGCGGAAATACGCAGTATTTT. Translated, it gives CASSETGTSGNTQYF.

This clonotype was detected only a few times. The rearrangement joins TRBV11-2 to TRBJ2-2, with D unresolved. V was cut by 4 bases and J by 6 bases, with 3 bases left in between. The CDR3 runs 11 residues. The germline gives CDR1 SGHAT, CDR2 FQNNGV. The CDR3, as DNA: TGTGCCAGCAGCTGGGCCGGGGAGCTGTTTTTT. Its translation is CASSWAGELFF.

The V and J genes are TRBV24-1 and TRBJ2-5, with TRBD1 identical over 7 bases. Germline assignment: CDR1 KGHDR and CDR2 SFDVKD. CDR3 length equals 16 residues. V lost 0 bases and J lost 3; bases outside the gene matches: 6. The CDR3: CATSDLSTGLEETQYF. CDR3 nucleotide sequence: TGTGCCACCAGTGATTTGTCGACAGGGTTAGAAGAGACCCAGTACTTC.

As DNA, the CDR3 is TGTGCCAGCAGCTTTATCATAAATGAGCAGTTCTTC. Translation gives CASSFIINEQFF. The chain joins TRBV7-9 to TRBJ2-1; D is ambiguous. V dropped 3 bases and J dropped 7 bases, with 7 bases sitting between them. Germline V lookup: CDR1 SEHNR, CDR2 FQNEAQ (reference sequence). The CDR3 spans 12 residues.

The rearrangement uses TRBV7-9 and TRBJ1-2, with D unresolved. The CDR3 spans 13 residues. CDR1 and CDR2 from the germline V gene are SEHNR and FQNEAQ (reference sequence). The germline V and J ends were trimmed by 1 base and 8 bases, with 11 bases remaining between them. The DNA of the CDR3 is TGTGCCAGCAGCTTAGGCTCTAATTCCGGCTACACCTTC. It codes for CASSLGSNSGYTF.

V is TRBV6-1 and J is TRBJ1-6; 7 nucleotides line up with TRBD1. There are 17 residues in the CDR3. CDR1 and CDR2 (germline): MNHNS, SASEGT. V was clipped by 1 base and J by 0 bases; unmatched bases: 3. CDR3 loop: CASSEVSGGSYNSPLHF. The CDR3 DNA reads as TGTGCCAGCAGTGAAGTTTCAGGGGGCTCCTATAATTCACCCCTCCACTTT.